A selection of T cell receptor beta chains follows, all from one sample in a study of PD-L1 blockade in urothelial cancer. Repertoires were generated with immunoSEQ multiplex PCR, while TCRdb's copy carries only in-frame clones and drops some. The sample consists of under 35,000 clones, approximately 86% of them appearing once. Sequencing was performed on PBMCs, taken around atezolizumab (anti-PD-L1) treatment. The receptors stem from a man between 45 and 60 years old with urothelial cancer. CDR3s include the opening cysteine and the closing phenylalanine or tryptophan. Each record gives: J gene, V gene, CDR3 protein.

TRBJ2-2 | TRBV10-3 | CAISGFRPAGGNTGELFF
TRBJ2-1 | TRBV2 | CASKQGLAINEQFF
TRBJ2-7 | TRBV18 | CASSPLSLYEQYF
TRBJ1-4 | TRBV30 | CAWTGSATNEKLFF
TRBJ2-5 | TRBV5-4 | CASSPRGGKPQETQYF
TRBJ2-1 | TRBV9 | CASSDFRDRGGNEQFF
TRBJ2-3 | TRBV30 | CAWMGGNTQYF
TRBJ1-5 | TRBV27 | CASLTGGFGNQPQHF
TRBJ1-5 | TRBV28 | CASSQRRTGSQPQHF
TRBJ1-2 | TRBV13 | CASSLGPWDRVFYGYTF
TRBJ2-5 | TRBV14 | CASSLGTSGPETQYF
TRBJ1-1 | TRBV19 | CASSGQGGTEAFF
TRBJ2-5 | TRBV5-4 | CASSATVYQETQYF
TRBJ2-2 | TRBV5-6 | CASSLPNTGTGELFF
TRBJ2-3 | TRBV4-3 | CASSQAFGGSGDTQYF
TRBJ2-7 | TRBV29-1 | CNPSPSGRFSYEQYF
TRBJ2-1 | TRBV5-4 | CASSRDRADEQFF
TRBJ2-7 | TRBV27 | CASTPIGGSREQYF
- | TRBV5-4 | CASKKTSAGEQYF
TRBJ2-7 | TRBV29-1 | CSVIGTGALRGQYF
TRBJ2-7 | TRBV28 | CASSLIGVSGDPYEQYF
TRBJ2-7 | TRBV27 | CASSFRDRVNEQYF
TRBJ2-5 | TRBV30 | CAWNSGQETQYF
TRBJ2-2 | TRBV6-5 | CASTLAATGELFF
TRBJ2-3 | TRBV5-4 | CASSPTSTDTQYF
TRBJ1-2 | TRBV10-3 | CAISEGRGRGNYGYTF
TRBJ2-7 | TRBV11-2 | CASSLGDRGPYEQYF
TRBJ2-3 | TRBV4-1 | CASSQFRTGRTDTQYF
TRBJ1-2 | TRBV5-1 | CASRPEAPRYGYTF
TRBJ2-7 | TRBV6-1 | CASSELATASYEQYF
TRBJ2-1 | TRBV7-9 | CASSIGAGDNEQFF
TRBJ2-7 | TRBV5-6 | CASSRGFAGDSYEQYF
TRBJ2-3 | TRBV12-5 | CASGLLGTSGSTDTQYF
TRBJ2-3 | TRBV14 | CASSQGIGGSSTDTQYF
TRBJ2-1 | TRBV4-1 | CASSQGTGPSSYNEQFF
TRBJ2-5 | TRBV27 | CASSLSTGSGETQYF
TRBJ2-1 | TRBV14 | CASSQESLAIDNEQFF
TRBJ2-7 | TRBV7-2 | CASSPDRGILYEQYF
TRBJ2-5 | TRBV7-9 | CASSSLAVGRGETQYF
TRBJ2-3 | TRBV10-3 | CAITGSSTDTQYF
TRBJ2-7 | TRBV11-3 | CASSTRGQGHPVAPGQYF
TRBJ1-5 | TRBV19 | CAGGWSNQPQHF
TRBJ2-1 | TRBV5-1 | CASRFGTGQKSSYNEQFF
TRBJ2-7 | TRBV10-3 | CAIRRQGGEEQYF
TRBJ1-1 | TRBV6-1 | CASSEEAYMNTEAFF
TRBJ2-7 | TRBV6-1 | CASRLSISHEQYF